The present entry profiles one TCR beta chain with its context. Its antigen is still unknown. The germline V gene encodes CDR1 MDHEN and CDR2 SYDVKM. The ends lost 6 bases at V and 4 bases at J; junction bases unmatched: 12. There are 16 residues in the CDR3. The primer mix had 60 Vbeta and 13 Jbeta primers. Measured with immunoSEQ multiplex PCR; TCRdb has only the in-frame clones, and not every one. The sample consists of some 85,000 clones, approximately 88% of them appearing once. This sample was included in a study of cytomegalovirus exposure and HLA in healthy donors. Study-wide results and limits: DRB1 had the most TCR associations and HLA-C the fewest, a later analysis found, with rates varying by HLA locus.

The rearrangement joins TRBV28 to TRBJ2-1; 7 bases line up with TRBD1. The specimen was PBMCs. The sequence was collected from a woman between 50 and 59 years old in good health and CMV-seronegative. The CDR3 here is CASSSLRGSRYNEQFF. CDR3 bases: TGTGCCAGCAGCTCCCTCAGGGGGAGCAGGTACAATGAGCAGTTCTTC.